This TCR beta chain was captured by sequencing in a study of shared clonotypes between healthy human individuals (TCRdb year 2020). Context from the whole study: The cohort included three men and a couple of women between 18 and 49 years of age. To estimate repertoire size and how much clonotype sharing occurs between individuals, the study deeply sequenced the blood TCR repertoires of five healthy adults. For each donor, CD4 naive and CD4 memory were each run on three plates, CD8 naive on two plates, and CD8 memory on one plate. Between about 0.8 and 9 billion PBMCs per donor were obtained by leukapheresis. Different laboratories and diverse techniques were used to prepare libraries and sequence TCR repertoires, to increase sequencing depth and limit assay-specific biases.

The investigation overall reported the following: When several donors were compared, the shared fraction of clonotypes was about 5% for naive CD4, roughly 3.4% for naive CD8, more than 2% for memory CD4, and less than 0.5% for memory CD8. Estimated clonotype richness was generally larger for naive than for memory subsets. Sampling was limited to blood, and TCR repertoires in tissue likely differ from TCR repertoires in blood. Based on pairwise subsampling, the degree of clonotype sharing among donors was expected to be affected by sequencing depth. The small number of donors limited the genetic and exposure-history diversity represented. Compared with non-shared clonotypes, clonotypes shared by all four sorted-subset donors had higher generation probabilities. Even with the large sequencing depth, rarefaction of the sorted-subset datasets indicated that sequencing was incomplete.

Using the deep immunoSEQ assay, multiplex PCR amplified TCR CDR3 regions from genomic DNA. For each cell subset, the extracted genomic DNA was distributed evenly across all wells of several immunoSEQ 96-well plates, and each plate served as one replicate. For sorted subsets, 150 to 250 ng genomic DNA, equal to tens of thousands of T cell genomes, was loaded into each replicate PCR. Purified libraries were quantified with a Qubit 3.0 fluorometer, sized on a Bioanalyzer 2100, and re-quantified with the KAPA Library Quantification kit. Every immunoSEQ 96-well plate was sequenced on a dedicated single-read 150-cycle Illumina NextSeq 550 flow cell. The original methods were these. Because only junctional sequences without quality scores were contained in the immunoSEQ output, filtering matching that applied to full-length reads could not be performed. Sequences were annotated with PyIR, a Python wrapper for IgBLAST v1.9, using IMGT germline references to assign V/J genes and CDR3. Any read was removed if the V/J assignment was weak (E-value above 1e-6), the CDR3 was missing, or the read contained stop codons, out-of-frame junctions, or ambiguous translated residues. V3J clonotypes were defined as sequences sharing an identical inferred V gene, J gene, and CDR3 amino acid sequence. The percentage overlap between two repertoires was calculated by dividing the number of shared unique clonotypes by the size of the smaller repertoire. Richness of each repertoire was evaluated using RTK rarefaction, the Chao1 estimator, and Recon v2.1 estimates of unobserved clonotypes. OLGA was used to compute generation probabilities for all TCRbeta clonotypes that the gDNA method yielded from a handful of donors. Sourced from immuneACCESS, this table was stored by TCRdb with only in-frame sequences that have V and J called. A share of the clones is absent; for the studies checked, an unresolved V gene accounts for under half, and the remainder has no known explanation. V, J and clone size are taken as reported in that table, and D and trimming were inferred from the DNA itself. This sample gives about 690,000 clones in total; about nine tenths of them show up just once. The ten top clones hold around a third of the sample.

Donors were healthy HIV-negative adults with no recently reported acute infections or vaccinations. Every donor was a Caucasian adult living in Nashville, Tennessee, USA. The CD8 memory samples were a combination of magnetically selected CD45RO+ cells and CCR7-negative CD45RA+ effector memory (TemRA) cells. Blood was collected by leukapheresis, and PBMCs were isolated by Ficoll-Histopaque density gradient centrifugation and then cryopreserved in liquid nitrogen vapor phase. Analytical flow cytometry was used to check the purity and quantity of each magnetically sorted T cell population. From each sorted fraction, genomic DNA was isolated and quantified by UV absorbance on a Nanodrop 2000c. Turning to this clone: The antigen this receptor binds is unknown. Base qualities were left out, and no much larger clone turns up one base away. In the same sample, other DNA sequences code for this CDR3.

V ends up 5 bases short and J 4 bases short, with an unmatched junction base count of 5. Via the germline V gene (reference sequence), CDR1 is SEHNR and CDR2 FQNEAQ. The CDR3, from cysteine to phenylalanine, totals 14 residues. The DNA shown is the 42-base CDR3, in frame from base 1. The TCR was taken from a man younger than 35 in good health. Some clones in this sample may be carry-over from other donors' samples. Input material: memory CD8+ T cells from PBMCs. Per the publication, the cell subset or site label means: CD45RO+ cells pooled with CCR7-negative TemRA cells. The rearranged chain carries TRBV7-9 and TRBJ2-5, and TRBD1 matches 9 of the central bases. The sequenced DNA: TGTGCCAGCAGCCCTAGACAGGGGGGAGAGACCCAGTACTTC. Its protein is CASSPRQGGETQYF.